These 12 T cell receptor beta chains were all obtained from the same sample, sequenced in a study of T-cell memory formation after mild COVID-19. From the 5' RACE reads, TCRdb called clonotypes with MiXCR, one entry per CDR3 protein. This table has fewer than 150,000 distinct CDR3 sequences, 22% appearing once. Sequences were obtained from PBMCs or a T cell subset sorted from them (not recorded which). Receptor source: a man aged 18 to 30 who had mild COVID-19 (a few samples of this study predate the infection). Cell type and time point are not known.

The genes are TRBV6-5 and TRBJ2-7; TRBD1 is a possible D gene (6 bases). CDR3 length: 14 amino acids. Germline V CDR1 and CDR2: MNHEY, SVGAGI. V was pared by 2 bases and J by 6 bases, with 14 bases between. The CDR3 protein is CASSYRTPGVEQYF. The CDR3 DNA sequence: TGTGCCAGCAGTTACCGGACCCCAGGGGTCGAGCAGTACTTC.

The table lists this clonotype with a few counts. The chain recombines TRBV7-2 with TRBJ2-6, with 7 bases identical to TRBD1. CDR3 length: 17 residues. J was trimmed by 2 bases and V by 0 bases; bases with no gene match: 4. CDR1 and CDR2 (germline): SGHTA, FQGNSA. CDR3 amino acids: CASSLALGTAGANVLTF. The CDR3 DNA reads as TGTGCCAGCAGCTTAGCGTTAGGGACAGCTGGGGCCAACGTCCTGACTTTC.

This clonotype was observed a few times. The rearrangement links TRBV4-2 to TRBJ2-3; TRBD2 matches at 10 bases. CDR1 LGHNA and CDR2 YNFKEQ come from the germline V gene. The CDR3 loop spans 19 amino acids. V gave up 0 bases and J gave up 1 base; unmatched junction bases: 10. The CDR3 DNA follows: TGTGCCAGCAGCCAAGAGGGGCTAGCGGGGGCCTTCGGCACAGATACGCAGTATTTT. This sequence encodes CASSQEGLAGAFGTDTQYF.

The chain employs TRBV4-3 and TRBJ1-5; D call uncertain. The CDR3 is 15 amino acids. Germline values: CDR1 LGHNA, CDR2 YSLEER. V was pared by 0 bases and J by 0 bases, with 6 bases between. Written as DNA, the CDR3 is TGCGCCAGCAGCCAAGATGGGAATAGCAATCAGCCCCAGCATTTT. Its translation: CASSQDGNSNQPQHF.

The CDR3 coding sequence is TGCAGTGCTAGTAGCGGGACTACGGGCACAGATACGCAGTATTTT. Its protein product is CSASSGTTGTDTQYF. This chain links TRBV20-1 with TRBJ2-3, with 8 bases matching TRBD2. The CDR3 totals 15 residues. J gave up 1 base and V 3 bases, and 6 bases lay outside the gene matches. Germline CDR1 DFQATT, CDR2 SNEGSKA (reference sequence).

This chain links TRBV7-6 with TRBJ2-7; possible D gene TRBD1, 6 bases. Germline loops: CDR1 SGHVS, CDR2 FNYEAQ. This CDR3 is built from 15 residues. V was clipped by 3 bases and J by 5 bases, with 17 bases between them. This CDR3 is CASSFGTRPTNEQYF. The CDR3 DNA reads as TGTGCCAGCAGCTTCGGGACACGGCCTACCAACGAGCAGTACTTC.

The chain carries TRBV4-3 and TRBJ2-1; 7 positions agree with TRBD2. There are 17 residues in the CDR3. V lost 3 bases and J lost 8; bases outside the gene matches: 16. The germline gives CDR1 LGHNA, CDR2 YSLEER. The DNA for the CDR3 is TGCGCCAGCAGCCAGTTGGCGGGGGACTCCAGAATCTATGAGCAGTTCTTC. As protein: CASSQLAGDSRIYEQFF.

This chain joins TRBV6-6 and TRBJ2-1; D remains unclear. The CDR3 runs to 14 residues. CDR1 MNHNY and CDR2 SVGAGI come from the germline V gene (reference sequence). V was trimmed by 8 bases and J by 0 bases, leaving 11 bases between them. The CDR3 is CASADLSSYNEQFF. CDR3 sequence (DNA): TGTGCCAGCGCAGACTTGAGCTCCTACAATGAGCAGTTCTTC.

This chain's CDR3 is CASSLGLMNTEAFF. The CDR3 DNA reads TGTGCCAGCAGTCTGGGCCTTATGAACACTGAAGCTTTCTTT. The chain couples TRBV12-3 or TRBV12-4 to TRBJ1-1; no firm D call. V lost 5 bases, J lost 0 bases, and 10 bases lay in between. The CDR3 covers 14 residues.

For the CDR3, the DNA is TGTGCCAGCAGTTACTCGCCAGCGCTGAACTATGGCTACACCTTC. Translation gives CASSYSPALNYGYTF. The chain couples TRBV6-2 or TRBV6-3 to TRBJ1-2; D is unclear. CDR1 MNHEY and CDR2 SVGEGT come from the germline V gene. The V gene lost 0 bases and the J gene lost 2 bases, with 10 bases spanning the gap. The CDR3 loop spans 15 amino acids.

This sequence joins TRBV5-1 and TRBJ2-7; D gene unclear. Trimming pared 0 bases from V and 4 bases from J, leaving 8 bases between. Per germline, CDR1 SGHRS and CDR2 YFSETQ. CDR3 length equals 13 residues. The CDR3 DNA reads TGCGCCAGCAGCTTGGGGATGGGGTACGAGCAGTACGTC. Translated: CASSLGMGYEQYV.

This clonotype was seen many times. The genes are TRBV4-2 and TRBJ2-1; TRBD2 might be the D (7 bases). The CDR3 length is 16 residues. Germline values: CDR1 LGHNA, CDR2 YNFKEQ. V dropped 0 bases and J dropped 9 bases, with 18 bases sitting between them. Written as DNA, the CDR3 is TGTGCCAGCAGCCAAGAAGGTCCGGGGGGCTTTACTGAGCAGTTCTTC. Residues: CASSQEGPGGFTEQFF.